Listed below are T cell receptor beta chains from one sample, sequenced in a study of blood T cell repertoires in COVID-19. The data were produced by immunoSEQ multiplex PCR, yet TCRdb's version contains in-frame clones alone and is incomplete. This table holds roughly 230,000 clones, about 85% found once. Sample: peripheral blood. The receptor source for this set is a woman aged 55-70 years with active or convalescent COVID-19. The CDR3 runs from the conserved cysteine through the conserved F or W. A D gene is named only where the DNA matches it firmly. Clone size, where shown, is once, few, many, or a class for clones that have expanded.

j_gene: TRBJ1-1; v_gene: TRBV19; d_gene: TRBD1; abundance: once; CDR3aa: CASSMRQGMNTEAFF; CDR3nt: TGTGCCAGTAGTATGCGACAGGGGATGAACACTGAAGCTTTCTTT
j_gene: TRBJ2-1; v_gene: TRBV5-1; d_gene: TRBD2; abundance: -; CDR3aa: CASSLGGGGEQFF; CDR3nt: TGCGCCAGCAGCTTGGGCGGGGGAGGTGAGCAGTTCTTC
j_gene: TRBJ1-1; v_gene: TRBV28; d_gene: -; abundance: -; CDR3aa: CASRDRGGSMNTEAFF; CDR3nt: TGTGCCAGCAGGGACCGGGGGGGGTCCATGAACACTGAAGCTTTCTTT
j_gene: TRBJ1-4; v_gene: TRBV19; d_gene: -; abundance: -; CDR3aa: CASHPGHLHGEKLFF; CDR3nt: TGTGCCAGTCATCCGGGACACCTACACGGGGAAAAACTGTTTTTT
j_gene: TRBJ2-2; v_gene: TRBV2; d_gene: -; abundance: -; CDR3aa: CASSEGGLPRTGELFF; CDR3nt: TGTGCCAGCAGTGAGGGCGGGCTCCCCCGCACCGGGGAGCTGTTTTTT
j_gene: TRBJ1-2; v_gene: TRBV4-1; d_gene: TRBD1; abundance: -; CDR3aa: CASSQVPGQGADYGYTF; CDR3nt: TGCGCCAGCAGCCAAGTCCCGGGACAGGGGGCTGACTATGGCTACACCTTC
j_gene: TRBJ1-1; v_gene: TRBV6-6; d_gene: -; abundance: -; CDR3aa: CASSSARGTEAFF; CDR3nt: TGTGCCAGCTCCTCGGCCAGGGGCACTGAAGCTTTCTTT
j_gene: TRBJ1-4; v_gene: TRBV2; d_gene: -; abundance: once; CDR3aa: CASSTGATNEKLFF; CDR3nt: TGTGCCAGCTCCACAGGTGCAACTAATGAAAAACTGTTTTTT
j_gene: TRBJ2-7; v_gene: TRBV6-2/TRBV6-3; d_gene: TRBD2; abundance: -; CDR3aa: CASSWGLAGGKISYEQYF; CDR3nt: TGTGCCAGCAGTTGGGGACTAGCGGGAGGAAAGATATCCTACGAGCAGTACTTC
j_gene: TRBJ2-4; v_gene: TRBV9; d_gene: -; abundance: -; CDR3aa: CASSVGSGFEHWKNIQYF; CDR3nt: TGTGCCAGCAGCGTAGGGTCCGGGTTTGAGCATTGGAAAAACATTCAGTACTTC
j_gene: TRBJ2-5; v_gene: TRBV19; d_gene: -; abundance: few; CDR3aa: CASSIQATLQETQYF; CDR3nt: TGTGCCAGTAGTATACAGGCGACCCTCCAAGAGACCCAGTACTTC
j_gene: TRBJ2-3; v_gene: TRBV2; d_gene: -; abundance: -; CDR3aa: CASRRQEPDTQYF; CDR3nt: TGTGCCAGCAGGAGACAGGAACCAGATACGCAGTATTTT
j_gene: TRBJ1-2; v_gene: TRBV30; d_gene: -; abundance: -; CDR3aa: CAWSSVNRAYYGYTF; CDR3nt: TGTGCCTGGAGTAGCGTAAACAGGGCTTACTATGGCTACACCTTC
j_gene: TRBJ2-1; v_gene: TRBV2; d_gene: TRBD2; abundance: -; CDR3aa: CASTSAGGSYNEQFF; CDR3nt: TGTGCCAGCACTTCAGCGGGGGGGTCCTACAATGAGCAGTTCTTC
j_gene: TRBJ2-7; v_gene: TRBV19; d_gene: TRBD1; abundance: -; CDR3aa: CASSIGTGEKQYF; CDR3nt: TGTGCCAGTAGTATTGGGACAGGGGAGAAGCAGTACTTC
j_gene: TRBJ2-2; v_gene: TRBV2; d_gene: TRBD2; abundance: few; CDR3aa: CASSPSSGRLSGELFF; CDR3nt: TGTGCCAGCAGCCCCTCTAGCGGGAGGTTGTCCGGGGAGCTGTTTTTT
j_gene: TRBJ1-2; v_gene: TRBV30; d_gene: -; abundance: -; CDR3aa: CAWSRGGGYTF; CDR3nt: TGTGCCTGGTCCAGGGGCGGAGGCTACACCTTC
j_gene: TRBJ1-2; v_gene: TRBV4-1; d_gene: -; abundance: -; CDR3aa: CASSPLEARGAGYGYTF; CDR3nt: TGCGCCAGCAGCCCCTTGGAGGCCCGAGGGGCGGGGTATGGCTACACCTTC
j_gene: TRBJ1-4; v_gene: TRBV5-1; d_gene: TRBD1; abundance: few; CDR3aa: CASSLMTGSMEKLFF; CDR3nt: TGCGCCAGCAGCTTGATGACAGGGTCGATGGAAAAACTGTTTTTT
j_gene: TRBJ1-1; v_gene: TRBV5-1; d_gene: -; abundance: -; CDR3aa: CASSLRTTTNTEAFF; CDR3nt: TGCGCCAGCAGCCTGCGGACAACGACGAACACTGAAGCTTTCTTT
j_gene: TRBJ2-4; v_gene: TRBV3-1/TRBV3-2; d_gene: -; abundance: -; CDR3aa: CASSQLAKNIQYF; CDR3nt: TGTGCCAGCAGCCAACTAGCCAAAAACATTCAGTACTTC
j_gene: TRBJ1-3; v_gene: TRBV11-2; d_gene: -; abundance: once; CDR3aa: CASSPHRGQFSGNTIYF; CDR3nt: TGTGCCAGCAGCCCCCACCGAGGACAGTTCTCTGGAAACACCATATATTTT
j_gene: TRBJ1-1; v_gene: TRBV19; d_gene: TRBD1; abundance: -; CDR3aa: CASSSGQSTTEAFF; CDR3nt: TGTGCCAGTAGTTCGGGACAGTCTACGACTGAAGCTTTCTTT
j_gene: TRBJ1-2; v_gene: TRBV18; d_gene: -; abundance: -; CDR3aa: CASSPGGDYGYTF; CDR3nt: TGTGCCAGCTCCCCGGGAGGGGATTATGGCTACACCTTC
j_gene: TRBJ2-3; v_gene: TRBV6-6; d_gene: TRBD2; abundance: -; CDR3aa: CASRLAGAEGTDTQYF; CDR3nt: TGTGCCAGCAGGTTAGCGGGAGCTGAAGGCACAGATACGCAGTATTTT
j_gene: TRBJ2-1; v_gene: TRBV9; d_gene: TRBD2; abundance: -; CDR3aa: CASSPQREGNEQFF; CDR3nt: TGTGCCAGCAGCCCTCAGCGGGAGGGCAATGAGCAGTTCTTC
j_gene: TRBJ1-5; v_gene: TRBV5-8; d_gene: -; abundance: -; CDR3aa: CASSLGLGSTDQPQHF; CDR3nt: TGTGCCAGCAGCTTGGGGCTGGGTTCGACTGATCAGCCCCAGCATTTT
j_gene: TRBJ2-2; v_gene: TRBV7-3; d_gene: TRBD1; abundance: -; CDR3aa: CASSLQDRDGTGELFF; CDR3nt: TGTGCCAGCAGCCTCCAGGACAGGGATGGCACCGGGGAGCTGTTTTTT
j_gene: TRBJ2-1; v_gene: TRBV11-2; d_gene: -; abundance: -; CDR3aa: CASSPVTGVSNEQFF; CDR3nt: TGTGCCAGCAGCCCTGTGACGGGAGTGTCAAATGAGCAGTTCTTC
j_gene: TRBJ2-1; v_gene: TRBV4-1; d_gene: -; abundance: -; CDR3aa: CASSRPVGSSYNEQFF; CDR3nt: TGCGCCAGCAGCCGACCAGTAGGGAGCTCCTACAATGAGCAGTTCTTC
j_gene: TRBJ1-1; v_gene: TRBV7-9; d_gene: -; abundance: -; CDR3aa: CASSSGLMNTEAFF; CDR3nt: TGTGCCAGCAGCTCGGGACTCATGAACACTGAAGCTTTCTTT
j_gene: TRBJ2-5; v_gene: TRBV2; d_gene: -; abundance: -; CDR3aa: CASSSEAEETQYF; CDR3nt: TGTGCCAGCAGCTCAGAAGCGGAAGAGACCCAGTACTTC
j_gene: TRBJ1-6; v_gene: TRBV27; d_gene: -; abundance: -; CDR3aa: CASSQSSSNSPLHF; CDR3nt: TGTGCCAGCAGTCAAAGCTCCTCTAATTCACCCCTCCACTTT
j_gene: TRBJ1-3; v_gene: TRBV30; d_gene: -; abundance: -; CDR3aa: CALERGSGNTIYF; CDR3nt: TGTGCCCTGGAGAGAGGGTCTGGAAACACCATATATTTT
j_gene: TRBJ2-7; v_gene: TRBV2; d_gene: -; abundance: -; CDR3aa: CASKPGPSPYEQYF; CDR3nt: TGTGCCAGCAAGCCAGGCCCGTCCCCCTACGAGCAGTACTTC
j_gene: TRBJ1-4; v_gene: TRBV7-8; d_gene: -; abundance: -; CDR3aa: CASSLLPRNEKLFF; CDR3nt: TGTGCCAGCAGCTTATTACCGCGCAATGAAAAACTGTTTTTT
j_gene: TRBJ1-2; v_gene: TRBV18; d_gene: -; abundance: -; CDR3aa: CASSSQSRTNYGYTF; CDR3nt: TGTGCCAGCTCATCTCAATCCAGGACTAACTATGGCTACACCTTC
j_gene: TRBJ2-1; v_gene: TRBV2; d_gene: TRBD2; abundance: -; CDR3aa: CATGFGGGYNEQFF; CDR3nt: TGTGCCACCGGCTTTGGGGGGGGGTACAATGAGCAGTTCTTC
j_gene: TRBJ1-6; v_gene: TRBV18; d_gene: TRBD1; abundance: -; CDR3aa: CASSPDRVPPPLHF; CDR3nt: TGTGCCAGCTCACCCGACAGGGTTCCTCCACCCCTCCACTTT
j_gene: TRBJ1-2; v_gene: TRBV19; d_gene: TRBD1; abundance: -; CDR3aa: CASSPGTGALARTF; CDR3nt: TGTGCCAGTAGCCCCGGGACAGGGGCTCTAGCTAGAACCTTC
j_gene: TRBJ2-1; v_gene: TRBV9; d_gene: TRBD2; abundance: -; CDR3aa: CASSGRDYSYNEQFF; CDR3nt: TGTGCCAGCAGCGGCCGGGACTACTCCTACAATGAGCAGTTCTTC
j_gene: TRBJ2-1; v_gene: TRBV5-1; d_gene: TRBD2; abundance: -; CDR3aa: CASSLIASGPGGNEQFF; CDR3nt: TGCGCCAGCAGCTTGATTGCTAGCGGGCCTGGCGGGAATGAGCAGTTCTTC
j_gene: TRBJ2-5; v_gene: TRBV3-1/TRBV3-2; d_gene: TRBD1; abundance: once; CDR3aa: CASSQPGQGGETQYF; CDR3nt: TGTGCCAGCAGCCAACCTGGACAGGGGGGGGAGACCCAGTACTTC
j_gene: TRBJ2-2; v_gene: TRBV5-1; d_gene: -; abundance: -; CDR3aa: CASSFSLANGELFF; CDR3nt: TGCGCCAGCAGCTTCTCCTTAGCGAACGGGGAGCTGTTTTTT
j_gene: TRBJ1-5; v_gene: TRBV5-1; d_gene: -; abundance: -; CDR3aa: CASSFTGSGNQPQHF; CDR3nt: TGCGCCAGCAGTTTCACGGGTAGTGGCAATCAGCCCCAGCATTTT
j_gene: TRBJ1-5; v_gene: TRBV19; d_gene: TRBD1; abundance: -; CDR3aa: CASSPGTANNQPQHF; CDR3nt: TGTGCCAGTAGTCCCGGGACAGCAAACAATCAGCCCCAGCATTTT
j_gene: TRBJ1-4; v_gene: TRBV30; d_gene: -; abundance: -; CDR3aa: CAWETDEKLFF; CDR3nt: TGTGCCTGGGAGACAGATGAAAAACTGTTTTTT
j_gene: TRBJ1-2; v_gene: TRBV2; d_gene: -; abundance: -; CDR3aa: CASSEHHESGRDGYTF; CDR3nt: TGTGCCAGCAGTGAACACCACGAGTCAGGGAGGGATGGCTACACCTTC
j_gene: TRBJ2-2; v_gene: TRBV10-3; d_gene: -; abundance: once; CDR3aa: CAIRASKVAAGELFF; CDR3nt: TGTGCCATCAGGGCGTCGAAGGTAGCCGCCGGGGAGCTGTTTTTT
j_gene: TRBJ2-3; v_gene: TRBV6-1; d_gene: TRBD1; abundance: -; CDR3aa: CASSEDRGWDTQYF; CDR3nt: TGTGCCAGCAGTGAAGACAGGGGGTGGGATACGCAGTATTTT